This entry describes one T cell receptor (beta chain). As yet, its antigen is unknown. The data derive from a study of cytomegalovirus exposure and HLA in healthy donors. Study-level points and caveats: There were three CMV-associated chains whose specificity for CMV antigens was confirmed in vitro.

V dropped 0 bases and J dropped 3; count of bases not matched to a gene: 1. CDR3 length: 14 residues. Germline V gene lookup returns CDR1 SGHRS and CDR2 YFSETQ. The data were produced by immunoSEQ multiplex PCR, yet TCRdb's version contains in-frame clones alone and is incomplete. The repertoire holds some 80,000 clones, roughly 94% seen once, with roughly 0.75% in the top ten. The rearrangement links TRBV5-1 to TRBJ2-7, with 9 bases lining up with TRBD1. The sequencing input was PBMCs. The sequence was collected from a young woman in good health and CMV-seronegative. In DNA form, the CDR3 reads TGCGCCAGCAGCTTGGGGGACAGGGACTACGAGCAGTACTTC. Its protein is CASSLGDRDYEQYF. Full variable domain (outside the CDR3, taken from reference TRBV5-1 and TRBJ2-7): KAGVTQTPRYLIKTRGQQVTLSCSPISGHRSVSWYQQTPGQGLQFLFEYFSETQRNKGNFPGRFSGRQFSNSRSEMNVSTLELGDSALYLCASSLGDRDYEQYFGPGTRLTVT.